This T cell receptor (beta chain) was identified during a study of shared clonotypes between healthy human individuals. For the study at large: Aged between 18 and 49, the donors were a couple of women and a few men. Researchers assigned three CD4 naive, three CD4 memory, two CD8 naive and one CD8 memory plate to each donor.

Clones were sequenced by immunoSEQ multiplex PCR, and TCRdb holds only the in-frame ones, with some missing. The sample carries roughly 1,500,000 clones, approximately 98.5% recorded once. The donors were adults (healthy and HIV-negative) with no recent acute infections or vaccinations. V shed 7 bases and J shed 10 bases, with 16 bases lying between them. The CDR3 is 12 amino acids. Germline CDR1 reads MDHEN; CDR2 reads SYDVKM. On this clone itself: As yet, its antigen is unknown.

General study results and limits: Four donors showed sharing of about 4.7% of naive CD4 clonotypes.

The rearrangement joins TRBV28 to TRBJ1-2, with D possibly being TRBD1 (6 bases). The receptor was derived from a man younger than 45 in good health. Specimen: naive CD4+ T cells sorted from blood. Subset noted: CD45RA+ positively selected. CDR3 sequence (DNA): TGTGCCAGCACCCTGACAGGCCGTCCCTACACCTTC. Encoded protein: CASTLTGRPYTF.